Below, 29 T cell receptor beta chains from the same sample are listed, as sequenced in a study of CD8 T cells in Susac syndrome. RNA in amounts of roughly 0.5 to 1 ug was reverse transcribed with random hexamers. TCRdb re-called the immunoSEQ multiplex PCR reads with MiXCR, one entry per CDR3 protein. The table includes 200,000 or so distinct CDR3 sequences, about 94% detected once. What was sequenced was CD4+ T cells from PBMCs. These receptors were taken from a human donor with multiple sclerosis.

This CDR3 is CASSQSYARNYGYTF. DNA of the CDR3: TGCGCCAGCAGTCAATCGTATGCACGGAACTATGGCTACACCTTC. The chain links TRBV23-1 to TRBJ1-2, with D unclear. TRBV23-1 is given ORF status, its function remaining uncertain. The ends were cut back, 0 bases at V and 2 bases at J, with 10 bases in the middle. The CDR3 has 15 amino acids.

The rearrangement uses TRBV30 and TRBJ1-2, with D possibly matching TRBD1 (6 bases). The length of the CDR3 is 12 residues. V shed 0 bases and J shed 8 bases, with 10 bases lying between them. Looked up from germline, CDR1 is GTSNPN and CDR2 is SVGIG (reference sequence). In DNA form, the CDR3 reads TGTGCCTGGAGTGTCTTTGGGGGCGGCTACACCTTC. It yields the protein CAWSVFGGGYTF.

The chain is built from TRBV30 and TRBJ2-1; TRBD2 agrees at 10 bases. Trimming at V came to 0 bases and at J to 5 bases, leaving 1 base not matched to a gene. The CDR3 consists of 14 residues. Germline V gives CDR1 GTSNPN, CDR2 SVGIG (reference sequence). Here the CDR3 DNA reads TGTGCCTGGAGTGTAACTAGCGGGAACAATGAGCAGTTCTTC. As protein: CAWSVTSGNNEQFF.

V and J are TRBV20-1 and TRBJ2-7; D gene unclear. The V and J ends lost 5 bases and 2 bases respectively, with 16 bases between them. This CDR3 spans 14 amino acids. Looked up from germline, CDR1 is DFQATT and CDR2 is SNEGSKA (reference sequence). The CDR3 DNA is TGCAGTGCTCTTCGGTCTAACCTAGCCTACGAGCAGTACTTC. It translates to CSALRSNLAYEQYF.

The chain couples TRBV6-2 or TRBV6-3 to TRBJ1-2, with D unclear. V lost 4 bases to trimming and J lost 2 bases, with 11 bases between them. Germline V gives CDR1 MNHEY, CDR2 SVGEGT. CDR3 size: 14 residues. CDR3 coding DNA: TGTGCCAGCAGTTTACCGGACGGGAACTATGGCTACACCTTC. This gives the protein CASSLPDGNYGYTF.

The rearrangement links TRBV12-3 or TRBV12-4 to TRBJ1-6; D is possibly TRBD1 (5 bases). V dropped 4 bases and J dropped 10 bases, with 14 bases sitting between them. There are 14 residues in the CDR3. The chain's CDR3 is CASSSRVRGSPLHF. The CDR3 nucleotides are TGTGCCAGCAGTTCCAGGGTAAGGGGCTCACCCCTCCACTTT.

Only a few counts were recorded for this clonotype. The chain carries TRBV29-1 and TRBJ1-5, with D unresolved. Trimming cost V 0 bases and J 11 bases, with 11 bases left between them. Germline CDR1 SQVTM, CDR2 ANQGSEA. The CDR3 is 12 amino acids. The CDR3 reads CSVEDELLAQHF. CDR3 bases: TGCAGCGTTGAAGATGAACTGTTGGCCCAGCATTTT.

The gene calls are TRBV15 and TRBJ2-7, with D perhaps matching TRBD2 (6 bases). CDR3 length equals 14 residues. The germline V gene has CDR1 LNHNV and CDR2 YYDKDF (reference sequence). The V and J ends lost 1 base and 5 bases respectively, with 12 bases between them. CDR3: CATSRGGVAHEQYF. In DNA form, the CDR3 reads TGTGCCACCAGCAGAGGCGGGGTAGCGCACGAGCAGTACTTC.

The V gene is TRBV30, the J gene TRBJ1-3, with no clear D. The CDR3 extends over 14 amino acids. The germline V gene has CDR1 GTSNPN and CDR2 SVGIG (reference sequence). V shed 2 bases and J shed 0 bases, with 8 bases lying between them. In DNA, the CDR3 is TGTGCCTGGAGTCTGTTCTCCTCTGGAAACACCATATATTTT. Its protein product is CAWSLFSSGNTIYF.

The chain joins TRBV29-1 to TRBJ2-1; D assignment may be TRBD1 or TRBD2 (5 bases each). The CDR3 loop spans 14 amino acids. The V and J ends lost 5 bases and 6 bases respectively, with 17 bases between them. Germline V gene lookup returns CDR1 SQVTM and CDR2 ANQGSEA. The CDR3 DNA reads as TGCAGCGTTCCCGCAGGGAGTGGGGGCAATGAGCAGTTCTTC. Its protein product is CSVPAGSGGNEQFF.

The CDR3 coding sequence is TGCGCCAGCACCCTAAATTCCGGGGACTCACCCCTCCACTTT. Protein: CASTLNSGDSPLHF. The V gene is TRBV5-1, the J gene TRBJ1-6; D perhaps matches TRBD1 (5 bases). The germline V and J ends were trimmed by 6 bases and 10 bases, with 17 bases remaining between them. The CDR3 runs to 14 residues. The germline V gene encodes CDR1 SGHRS and CDR2 YFSETQ.

J is TRBJ2-7 and V is TRBV30; tentative D call: TRBD1 (5 bases). In germline, CDR1 is GTSNPN, CDR2 SVGIG (reference sequence). The CDR3 has 13 amino acids. Trimming cost V 4 bases and J 3 bases, with 13 bases left between them. The CDR3 sequence: CAWNTGIGYEQYF. The CDR3 DNA reads as TGTGCCTGGAATACAGGAATTGGCTACGAGCAGTACTTC.

V and J are TRBV5-1 and TRBJ1-6; TRBD1 agrees at 7 bases. The CDR3 has 15 amino acids. The germline V gene encodes CDR1 SGHRS and CDR2 YFSETQ. J gave up 7 bases and V 0 bases, and 4 bases lay outside the gene matches. Here the CDR3 DNA reads TGCGCCAGCAGCTTGGCCTCAGGGGGAAATTCACCCCTCCACTTT. Translating it yields CASSLASGGNSPLHF.

The chain carries TRBV20-1 and TRBJ2-5; 7 positions match TRBD2. Germline lookup yields CDR1 DFQATT and CDR2 SNEGSKA (reference sequence). The V gene end was trimmed by 1 base and the J gene end by 5 bases; junction bases not matched to a gene: 4. The length of the CDR3 is 13 residues. The CDR3, as DNA: TGCAGTGCTAGAGTAGAGGGAGGGGAGACCCAGTACTTC. Its protein product is CSARVEGGETQYF.

The chain uses TRBV14 and TRBJ1-6; D is ambiguous. CDR1 SGHDN and CDR2 FVKESK come from the germline V gene. V was clipped by 3 bases and J by 9 bases, with 9 bases between them. This CDR3 comprises 13 residues. CDR3 in amino acids: CASSQAPISPLHF. CDR3 bases: TGTGCCAGCAGCCAGGCCCCCATTTCACCCCTCCACTTT.

The chain combines TRBV9 with TRBJ1-2; D perhaps matches TRBD1 (6 bases). The CDR3 runs to 15 residues. Trimming removed 0 bases at V and 8 bases at J, with 17 bases between. Per the germline V gene, CDR1 is SGDLS and CDR2 is YYNGEE. The CDR3 loop reads CASSVVGRGGMGYTF. The CDR3 nucleotides are TGTGCCAGCAGCGTAGTTGGCAGGGGAGGGATGGGCTACACCTTC.

The rearrangement joins TRBV30 to TRBJ2-3; D unclear. The germline CDR1 and CDR2 sequences are GTSNPN and SVGIG (reference sequence). The CDR3 runs to 12 residues. V lost 2 bases and J lost 3, with 6 bases in between. The CDR3 DNA reads as TGTGCCTGGAGTAAGGGTACAGATACGCAGTATTTT. Its translation is CAWSKGTDTQYF.

This chain uses TRBV6-2 or TRBV6-3 with TRBJ1-1; the match to TRBD1 covers 12 bases. Germline V CDR1 and CDR2: MNHEY, SVGEGT. This CDR3 is 17 amino acids long. V was clipped by 8 bases and J by 10 bases; unmatched bases: 20. CDR3 coding DNA: TGTGCCAGCTTCCCTAACCCTACGGGGACAGGGGGCGAAGGAGCTTTCTTT. This translates into CASFPNPTGTGGEGAFF.

V is TRBV30 and J is TRBJ1-2; D is ambiguous. Trimming shortened V by 0 bases and J by 1 base, and 6 bases separated the two germline ends. The CDR3 is 13 amino acids. Germline V gene lookup returns CDR1 GTSNPN and CDR2 SVGIG (reference sequence). The CDR3 coding sequence is TGTGCCTGGAGTGTATCGATTAACTATGGCTACACCTTC. Protein: CAWSVSINYGYTF. The whole variable domain, remainder taken from reference TRBV30 and TRBJ1-2, is SQTIHQWPATLVQPVGSPLSLECTVEGTSNPNLYWYRQAAGRGLQLLFYSVGIGQISSEVPQNLSASRPQDRQFILSSKKLLLSDSGFYLCAWSVSINYGYTFGSGTRLTVV.

The CDR3 region has the DNA TGTGCCAGCAGTTCTCAACAGGTTGGCTCTGGGGCCAACGTCCTGACTTTC. Protein: CASSSQQVGSGANVLTF. The chain uses TRBV2 and TRBJ2-6; the D gene is possibly TRBD1 (5 bases). In germline, CDR1 is SNHLY, CDR2 FYNNEI. The V end lost 5 bases, the J end lost 0 bases, and 14 bases lay between the germline ends. The CDR3 has 17 residues.

V is TRBV28 and J is TRBJ2-7; 11 bases match TRBD2. The CDR3 is made up of 14 amino acids. V shed 6 bases and J 4 bases; nucleotides not matched to a gene: 5. The germline V gene has CDR1 MDHEN and CDR2 SYDVKM. The CDR3 sequence: CASRTSGAPYEQYF. Here the CDR3 DNA reads TGTGCCAGCAGGACTAGCGGGGCCCCTTACGAGCAGTACTTC.

This chain uses TRBV29-1 with TRBJ1-2; TRBD1 is a possible D gene (5 bases). The germline V gene encodes CDR1 SQVTM and CDR2 ANQGSEA. This CDR3 comprises 13 residues. Trimming left V 3 bases short and J 8 bases short, with 16 bases between. The CDR3 nucleotides read TGCAGCGTTGATGGCGGCAGGGCAGGCGGCTACACCTTC. It specifies CSVDGGRAGGYTF.

The rearrangement joins TRBV20-1 to TRBJ2-3, with 15 bases fitting TRBD2. Germline trimming cut 6 bases from V and 0 bases from J; bases unmatched to any gene: 10. This CDR3 is 18 amino acids long. Germline CDR1 reads DFQATT; CDR2 reads SNEGSKA (reference sequence). The CDR3 region is CSAPGLAGGLTSTDTQYF. In nucleotides, the CDR3 is TGCAGTGCCCCCGGACTAGCGGGGGGGTTGACTAGCACAGATACGCAGTATTTT.

This clonotype appeared a single time. This chain joins TRBV20-1 and TRBJ1-2, with a weak D call TRBD1 (5 bases). V shed 0 bases and J shed 5 bases, with 13 bases lying between them. Germline V gene data show CDR1 as DFQATT and CDR2 as SNEGSKA (reference sequence). The length of the CDR3 is 14 residues. The CDR3 region is CSARDSRERYGYTF. As DNA, the CDR3 is TGCAGTGCTAGAGACTCCAGGGAGCGTTATGGCTACACCTTC.

The chain couples TRBV15 to TRBJ2-3; D not resolved. Germline CDR1 reads LNHNV; CDR2 reads YYDKDF (reference sequence). The CDR3 runs to 15 residues. Trimming took 0 bases from V and 9 from J, leaving 16 bases between them. DNA for the CDR3: TGTGCCACCAGCAGAGATTTGGCCATGACTGGGACGCAGTATTTT. Translating gives CATSRDLAMTGTQYF.

J is TRBJ2-7 and V is TRBV7-3; the match to TRBD2 covers 9 bases. This CDR3 region has 14 residues. The germline V gene encodes CDR1 SGHTA and CDR2 FQGTGA. V lost 2 bases to trimming and J lost 5 bases; unmatched junction nucleotides: 4. As DNA, the CDR3 is TGTGCCAGCAGCTTAGGCGGGGGGGCCGACGAGCAGTACTTC. Translating it yields CASSLGGGADEQYF.

The chain is built from TRBV13 and TRBJ2-7, with TRBD2 matching 14 bases. The CDR3 is 15 residues long. J lost 3 bases, V lost 5 bases, and 3 bases had no gene match. Germline-derived CDR1 and CDR2 are PRHDT and FYEKMQ (reference sequence). The CDR3 DNA reads TGTGCCAGCAGCGGGACTAGCGGGGGCTACTACGAGCAGTACTTC. Protein: CASSGTSGGYYEQYF.

The rearrangement links TRBV29-1 to TRBJ1-2, with TRBD1 as a possible D gene (6 bases). Germline CDR1 reads SQVTM; CDR2 reads ANQGSEA. The CDR3 loop spans 12 amino acids. Between the trimmed V and J ends, which lost 5 bases and 7 bases, there was a span of 14 bases. The CDR3 DNA reads TGCAGCGTTCCAACAGGGTCGGCTGGCTACACCTTC. Protein product: CSVPTGSAGYTF.

The gene calls are TRBV24-1 and TRBJ2-1, with a weak D call TRBD2 (6 bases). Trimming pared 3 bases from V and 2 bases from J, leaving 13 bases between. This CDR3 is built from 16 residues. Per the germline V gene, CDR1 is KGHDR and CDR2 is SFDVKD. The CDR3 DNA reads TGTGCCACCAGTGATCCGCGGGGTGGAACCTACAATGAGCAGTTCTTC. Its protein product is CATSDPRGGTYNEQFF.